This TCR beta chain originates from a study of T cells in Graves' hyperthyroidism and ophthalmopathy. Turning to the study itself: Peripheral blood was acquired at first diagnosis, ahead of any therapy whatsoever.

The source material, RNA transcripts, was used to amplify TCR beta CDR3 regions. First-round RT-PCR targeting the TCR CDR3 was performed with the HTBI primer set. Using its own MiXCR run on the multiplex PCR reads, TCRdb lists one record per CDR3 protein. The data contain 650,000 to 700,000 distinct CDR3 sequences, approximately 15% of them singletons. Comments on this clonotype: Its antigen is currently unknown.

Study-wide results and limits: Most thyroid clonotypes expanded above 0.001 were also detected in blood. Model output signaled ophthalmopathy a median about seven months ahead of onset.

Hyperthyroidism was newly diagnosed in patients aged 18 to 65 (duration under 2 months). The CDR3 extends over 17 amino acids. With V trimmed by 1 base and J by 2 bases, 10 bases remained unmatched. CDR1 is PRHDT and CDR2 is FYEKMQ in the germline V gene (reference sequence). The sequenced sample consisted of blood. The rearrangement joins TRBV13 to TRBJ1-1; TRBD1 matches at 7 bases. This clonotype was sampled from a man in his forties or fifties with Graves' hyperthyroidism. This CDR3 reads CASSLAAGGFCNTEAFF. CDR3 nucleotide sequence: TGTGCCAGCAGCTTAGCGGCAGGGGGATTTTGCAACACTGAAGCTTTCTTT. The full variable domain, in which reference TRBV13 and TRBJ1-1 provide the parts outside the CDR3, is AAGVIQSPRHLIKEKRETATLKCYPIPRHDTVYWYQQGPGQDPQFLISFYEKMQSDKGSIPDRFSAQQFSDYHSELNMSSLELGDSALYFCASSLAAGGFCNTEAFFGQGTRLTVV.